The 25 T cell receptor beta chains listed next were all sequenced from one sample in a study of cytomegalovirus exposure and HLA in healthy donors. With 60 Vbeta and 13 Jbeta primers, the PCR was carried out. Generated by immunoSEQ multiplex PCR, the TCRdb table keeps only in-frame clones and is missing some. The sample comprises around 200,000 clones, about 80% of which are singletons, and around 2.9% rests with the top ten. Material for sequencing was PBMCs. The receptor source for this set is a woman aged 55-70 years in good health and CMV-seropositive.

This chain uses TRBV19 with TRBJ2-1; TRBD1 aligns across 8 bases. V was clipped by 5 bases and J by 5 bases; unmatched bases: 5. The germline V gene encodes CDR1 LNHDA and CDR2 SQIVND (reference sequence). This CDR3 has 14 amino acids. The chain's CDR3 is CASSRQGANNEQFF. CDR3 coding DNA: TGTGCCAGTAGTCGGCAGGGGGCTAACAATGAGCAGTTCTTC.

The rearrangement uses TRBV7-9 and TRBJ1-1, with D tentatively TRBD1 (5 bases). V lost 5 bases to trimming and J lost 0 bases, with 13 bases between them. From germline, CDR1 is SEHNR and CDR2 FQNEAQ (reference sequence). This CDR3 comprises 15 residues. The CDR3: CASSLWGGVNTEAFF. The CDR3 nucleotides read TGTGCCAGCAGCCTTTGGGGGGGGGTGAACACTGAAGCTTTCTTT.

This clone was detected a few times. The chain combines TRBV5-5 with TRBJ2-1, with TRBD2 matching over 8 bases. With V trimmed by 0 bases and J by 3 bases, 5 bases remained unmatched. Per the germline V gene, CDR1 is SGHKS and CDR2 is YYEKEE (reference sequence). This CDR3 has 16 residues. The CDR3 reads CASSLVGAGVYNEQFF. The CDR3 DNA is TGTGCCAGCAGCTTGGTGGGAGCGGGGGTCTACAATGAGCAGTTCTTC.

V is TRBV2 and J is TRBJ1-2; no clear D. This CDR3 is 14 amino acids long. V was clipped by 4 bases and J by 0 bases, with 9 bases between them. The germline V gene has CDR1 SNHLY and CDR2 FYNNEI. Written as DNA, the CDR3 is TGTGCCAGCAGTGGGACTAGAGCTAACTATGGCTACACCTTC. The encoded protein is CASSGTRANYGYTF.

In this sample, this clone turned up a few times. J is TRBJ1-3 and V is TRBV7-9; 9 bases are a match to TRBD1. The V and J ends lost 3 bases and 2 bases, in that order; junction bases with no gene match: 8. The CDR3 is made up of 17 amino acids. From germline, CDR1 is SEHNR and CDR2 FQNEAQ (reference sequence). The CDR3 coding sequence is TGTGCCAGCAGCTTTACGACAGGGGGACCTCCTGGAAACACCATATATTTT. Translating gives CASSFTTGGPPGNTIYF.

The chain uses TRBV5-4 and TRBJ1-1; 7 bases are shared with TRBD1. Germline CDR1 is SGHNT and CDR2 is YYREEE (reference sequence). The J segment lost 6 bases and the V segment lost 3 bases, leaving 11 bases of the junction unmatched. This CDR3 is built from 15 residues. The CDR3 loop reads CASSSRGRLAAEAFF. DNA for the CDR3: TGTGCCAGCAGCTCTAGGGGGCGCTTAGCCGCTGAAGCTTTCTTT.

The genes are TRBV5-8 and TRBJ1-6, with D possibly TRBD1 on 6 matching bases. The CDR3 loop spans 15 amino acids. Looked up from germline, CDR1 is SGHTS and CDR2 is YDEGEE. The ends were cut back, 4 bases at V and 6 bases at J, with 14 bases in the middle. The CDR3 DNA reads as TGTGCCAGCAGCGGCTACAGGGATCGTAATTCACCCCTCCACTTT. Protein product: CASSGYRDRNSPLHF.

DNA for the CDR3: TGTGCCAGCAGTACAGACGTGAACTATGGCTACACCTTC. Its protein product is CASSTDVNYGYTF. The rearrangement joins TRBV28 to TRBJ1-2, with no clear D. The V and J ends lost 5 bases and 2 bases respectively, with 9 bases between them. Germline assignment: CDR1 MDHEN and CDR2 SYDVKM. The CDR3 sequence is 13 residues long.

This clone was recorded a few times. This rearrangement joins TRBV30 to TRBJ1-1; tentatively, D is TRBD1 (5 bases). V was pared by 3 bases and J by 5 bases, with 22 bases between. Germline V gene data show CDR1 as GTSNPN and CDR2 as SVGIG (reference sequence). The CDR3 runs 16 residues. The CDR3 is CAWSPLRGAPKTEAFF. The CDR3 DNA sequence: TGTGCCTGGAGCCCGTTACGCGGGGCGCCGAAGACTGAAGCTTTCTTT.

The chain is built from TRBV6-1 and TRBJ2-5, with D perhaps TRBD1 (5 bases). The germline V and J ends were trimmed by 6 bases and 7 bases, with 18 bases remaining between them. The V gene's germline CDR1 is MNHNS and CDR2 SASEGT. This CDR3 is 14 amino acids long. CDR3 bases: TGTGCCAGCAGCGAAAGGGGCCCCTCAGGGACCCAGTACTTC. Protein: CASSERGPSGTQYF.

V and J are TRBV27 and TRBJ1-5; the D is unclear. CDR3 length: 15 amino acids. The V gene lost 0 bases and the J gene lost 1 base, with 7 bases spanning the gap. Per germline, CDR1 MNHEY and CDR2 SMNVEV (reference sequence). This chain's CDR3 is CASSLSGVSNQPQHF. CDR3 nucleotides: TGTGCCAGCAGTTTATCCGGGGTAAGCAATCAGCCCCAGCATTTT.

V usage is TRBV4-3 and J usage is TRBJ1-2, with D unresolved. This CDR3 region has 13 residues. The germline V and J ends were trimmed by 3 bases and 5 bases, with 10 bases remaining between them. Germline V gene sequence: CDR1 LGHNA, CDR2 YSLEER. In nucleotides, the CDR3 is TGCGCCAGCAGCCACCTCCCGGGGTATGGCTACACCTTC. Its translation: CASSHLPGYGYTF.

CDR3 in amino acids: CASSLSWVAGGEAFF. For the CDR3, the DNA is TGCGCCAGCAGCTTGAGTTGGGTTGCGGGGGGTGAAGCTTTCTTT. The chain employs TRBV5-1 and TRBJ1-1, with D possibly matching TRBD1 (5 bases). Trimming removed 1 base from V and 7 bases from J, with 17 bases in between. The CDR3 loop spans 15 amino acids. Germline CDR1 SGHRS, CDR2 YFSETQ.

Here the CDR3 DNA reads TGCGCCAGCAGCTTCGCAGGGGAAGAGACCCAGTACTTC. Residues: CASSFAGEETQYF. The gene calls are TRBV5-1 and TRBJ2-5, with a possible D match to TRBD1 (6 bases). Germline V gene sequence: CDR1 SGHRS, CDR2 YFSETQ. Trimming took 2 bases from V and 3 from J, leaving 8 bases between them. This CDR3 is 13 amino acids long.

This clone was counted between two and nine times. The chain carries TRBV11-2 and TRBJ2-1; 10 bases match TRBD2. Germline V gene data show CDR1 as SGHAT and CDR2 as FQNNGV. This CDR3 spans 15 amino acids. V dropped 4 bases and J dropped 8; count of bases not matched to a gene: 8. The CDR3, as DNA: TGTGCCAGCAGCTCGCTAGCGGGAGTTGTGGATGAGCAGTTCTTC. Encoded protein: CASSSLAGVVDEQFF. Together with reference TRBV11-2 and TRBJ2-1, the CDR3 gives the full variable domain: EAGVAQSPRYKIIEKRQSVAFWCNPISGHATLYWYQQILGQGPKLLIQFQNNGVVDDSQLPKDRFSAERLKGVDSTLKIQPAKLEDSAVYLCASSSLAGVVDEQFFGPGTRLTVL.

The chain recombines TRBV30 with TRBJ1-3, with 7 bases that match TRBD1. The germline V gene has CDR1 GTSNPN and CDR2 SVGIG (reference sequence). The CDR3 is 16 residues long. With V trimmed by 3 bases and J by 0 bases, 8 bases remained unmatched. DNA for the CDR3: TGTGCCTGGAGCTTGACAGGGCCCAACTCTGGAAACACCATATATTTT. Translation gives CAWSLTGPNSGNTIYF. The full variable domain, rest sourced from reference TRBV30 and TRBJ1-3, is SQTIHQWPATLVQPVGSPLSLECTVEGTSNPNLYWYRQAAGRGLQLLFYSVGIGQISSEVPQNLSASRPQDRQFILSSKKLLLSDSGFYLCAWSLTGPNSGNTIYFGEGSWLTVV.

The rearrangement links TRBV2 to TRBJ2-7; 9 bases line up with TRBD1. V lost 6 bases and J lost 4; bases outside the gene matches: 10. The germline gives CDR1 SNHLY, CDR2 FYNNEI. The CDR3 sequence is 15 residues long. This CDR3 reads CASREQGAGFYEQYF. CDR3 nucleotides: TGTGCCAGCAGAGAACAGGGGGCCGGCTTTTACGAGCAGTACTTC.

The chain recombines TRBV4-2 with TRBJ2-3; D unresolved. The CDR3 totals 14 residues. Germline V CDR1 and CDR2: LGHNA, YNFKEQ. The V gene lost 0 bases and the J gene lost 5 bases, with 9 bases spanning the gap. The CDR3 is CASSQDYSLDTQYF. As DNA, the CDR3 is TGTGCCAGCAGCCAAGATTACTCTCTAGATACGCAGTATTTT.

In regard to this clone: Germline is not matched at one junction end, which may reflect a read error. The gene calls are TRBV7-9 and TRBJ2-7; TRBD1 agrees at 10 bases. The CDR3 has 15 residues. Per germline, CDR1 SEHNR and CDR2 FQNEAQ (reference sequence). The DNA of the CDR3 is TGTTCCAGCAGCCGGGACAGGGGTTCCCTCATCGAGCAGTACTTC. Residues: CSSSRDRGSLIEQYF. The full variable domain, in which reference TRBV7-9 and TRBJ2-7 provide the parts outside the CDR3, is DTGVSQNPRHKITKRGQNVTFRCDPISEHNRLYWYRQTLGQGPEFLTYFQNEAQLEKSRLLSDRFSAERPKGSFSTLEIQRTEQGDSAMYLCSSSRDRGSLIEQYFGPGTRLTVT.

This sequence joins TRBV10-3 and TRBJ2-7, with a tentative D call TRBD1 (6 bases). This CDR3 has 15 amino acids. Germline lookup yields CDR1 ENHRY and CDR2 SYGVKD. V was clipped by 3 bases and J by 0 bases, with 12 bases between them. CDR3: CAISDHGQTSYEQYF. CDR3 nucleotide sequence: TGTGCCATCAGTGACCACGGACAGACCTCCTACGAGCAGTACTTC.

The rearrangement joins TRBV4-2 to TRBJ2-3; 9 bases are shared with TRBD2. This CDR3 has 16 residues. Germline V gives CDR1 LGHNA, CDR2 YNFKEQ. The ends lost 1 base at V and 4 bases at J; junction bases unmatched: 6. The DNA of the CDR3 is TGTGCCAGCAGCCAAGGTCAGCGGGGGGCAGCAGATACGCAGTATTTT. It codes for CASSQGQRGAADTQYF.

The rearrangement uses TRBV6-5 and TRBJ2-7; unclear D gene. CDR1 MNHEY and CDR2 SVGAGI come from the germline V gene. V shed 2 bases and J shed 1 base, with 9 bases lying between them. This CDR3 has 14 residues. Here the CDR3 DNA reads TGTGCCAGCAGTTACACGGTCGGGTCCTACGAGCAGTACTTC. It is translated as CASSYTVGSYEQYF.

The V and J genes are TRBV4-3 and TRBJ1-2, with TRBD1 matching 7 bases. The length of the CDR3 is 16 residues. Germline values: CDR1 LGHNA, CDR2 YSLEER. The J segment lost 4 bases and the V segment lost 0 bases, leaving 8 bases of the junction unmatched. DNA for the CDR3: TGCGCCAGCAGCCAAGATCGTCGACAGGGAGGCTATGGCTACACCTTC. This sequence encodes CASSQDRRQGGYGYTF.

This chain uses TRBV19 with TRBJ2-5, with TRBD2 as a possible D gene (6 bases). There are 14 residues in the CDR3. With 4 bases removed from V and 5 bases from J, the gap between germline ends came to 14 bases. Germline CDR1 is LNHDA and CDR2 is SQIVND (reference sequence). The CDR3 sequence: CASSRAGGSETQYF. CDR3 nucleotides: TGTGCCAGTAGTAGGGCAGGAGGGTCGGAGACCCAGTACTTC.

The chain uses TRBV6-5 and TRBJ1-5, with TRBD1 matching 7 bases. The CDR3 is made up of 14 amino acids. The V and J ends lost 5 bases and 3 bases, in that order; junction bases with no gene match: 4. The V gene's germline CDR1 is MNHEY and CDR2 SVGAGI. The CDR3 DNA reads TGTGCCAGCAGTGAACAGGGGACCAATCAGCCCCAGCATTTT. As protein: CASSEQGTNQPQHF.